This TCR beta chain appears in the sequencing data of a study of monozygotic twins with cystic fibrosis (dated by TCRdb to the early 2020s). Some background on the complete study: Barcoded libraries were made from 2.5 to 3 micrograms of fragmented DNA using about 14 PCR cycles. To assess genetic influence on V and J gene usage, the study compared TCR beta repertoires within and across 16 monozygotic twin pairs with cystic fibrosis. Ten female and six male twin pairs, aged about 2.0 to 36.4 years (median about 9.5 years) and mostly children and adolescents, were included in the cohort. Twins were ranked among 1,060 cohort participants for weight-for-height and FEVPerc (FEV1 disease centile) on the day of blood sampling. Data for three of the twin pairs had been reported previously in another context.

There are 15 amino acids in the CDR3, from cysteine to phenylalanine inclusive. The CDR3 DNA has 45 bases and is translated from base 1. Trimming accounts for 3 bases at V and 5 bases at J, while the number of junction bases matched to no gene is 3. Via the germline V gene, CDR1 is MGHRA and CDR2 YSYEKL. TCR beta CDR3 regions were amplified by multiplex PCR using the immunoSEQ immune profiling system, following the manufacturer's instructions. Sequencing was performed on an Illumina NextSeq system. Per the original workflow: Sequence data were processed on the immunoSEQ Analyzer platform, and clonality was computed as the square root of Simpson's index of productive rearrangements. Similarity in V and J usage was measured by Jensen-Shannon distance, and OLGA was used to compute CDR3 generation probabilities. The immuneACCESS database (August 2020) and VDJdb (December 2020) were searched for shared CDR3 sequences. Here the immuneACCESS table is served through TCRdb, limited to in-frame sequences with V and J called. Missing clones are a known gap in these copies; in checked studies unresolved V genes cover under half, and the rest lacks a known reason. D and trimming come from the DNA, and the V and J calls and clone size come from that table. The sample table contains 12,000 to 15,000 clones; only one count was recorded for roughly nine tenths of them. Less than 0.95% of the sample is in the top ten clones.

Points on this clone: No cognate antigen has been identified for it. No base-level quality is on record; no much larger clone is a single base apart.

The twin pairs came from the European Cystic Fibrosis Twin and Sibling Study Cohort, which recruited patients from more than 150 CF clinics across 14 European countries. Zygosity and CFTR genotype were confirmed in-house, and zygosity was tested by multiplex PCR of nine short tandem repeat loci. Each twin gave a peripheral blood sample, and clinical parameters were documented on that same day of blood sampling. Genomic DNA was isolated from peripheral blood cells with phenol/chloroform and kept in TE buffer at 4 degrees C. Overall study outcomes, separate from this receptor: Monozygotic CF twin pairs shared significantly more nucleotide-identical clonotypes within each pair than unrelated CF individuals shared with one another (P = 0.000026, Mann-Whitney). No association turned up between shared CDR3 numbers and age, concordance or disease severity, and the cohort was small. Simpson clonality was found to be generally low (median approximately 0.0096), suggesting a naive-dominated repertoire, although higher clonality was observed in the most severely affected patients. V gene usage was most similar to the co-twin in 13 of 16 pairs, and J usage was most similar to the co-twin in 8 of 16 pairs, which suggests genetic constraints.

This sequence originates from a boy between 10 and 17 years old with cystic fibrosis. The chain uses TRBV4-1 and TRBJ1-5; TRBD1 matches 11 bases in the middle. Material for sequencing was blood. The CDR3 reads CASSQDRGPYQPQHF. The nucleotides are TGCGCCAGCAGCCAGGACAGGGGGCCTTATCAGCCCCAGCATTTT.